The rows below give T cell receptor beta chains drawn from one sample of a study of T cell responses to AZD1222 COVID-19 vaccine. The table came from immunoSEQ multiplex PCR; TCRdb's copy has only in-frame clones and leaves some out. The sample records about 90,000 clones, 80% to 90% being singletons. Sequenced here: peripheral blood, sampled on day 0 of AZD1222 vaccination. These receptors all stem from an adult in good health. The CDR3 runs from the conserved cysteine through the conserved F or W. A D gene is named only where the DNA matches it firmly. The size of a clone is reported for some rows only, either as once, few or many, or as a class for expanded clones.

size: .; V: TRBV7-2; D: .; J: TRBJ1-5; CDR3: CASSLVGRGGQPQHF; DNA: TGTGCCAGCAGCTTAGTAGGCAGGGGAGGGCAGCCCCAGCATTTT
size: once; V: TRBV19; D: .; J: TRBJ1-1; CDR3: CASSIAGLMNTEAFF; DNA: TGTGCCAGTAGTATAGCCGGACTCATGAACACTGAAGCTTTCTTT
size: .; V: TRBV25-1; D: TRBD1; J: TRBJ1-2; CDR3: CASTWGQGKDGYGYTF; DNA: TGTGCCAGCACCTGGGGACAGGGAAAAGATGGGTATGGCTACACCTTC
size: .; V: TRBV18; D: .; J: TRBJ2-2; CDR3: CASSPLAGALLANTGELFF; DNA: TGTGCCAGCTCACCACTGGCAGGGGCCCTACTCGCGAACACCGGGGAGCTGTTTTTT
size: .; V: TRBV7-2; D: .; J: TRBJ2-4; CDR3: CASSKRATQGNIQYF; DNA: TGTGCCAGCAGCAAGCGGGCCACCCAAGGAAACATTCAGTACTTC
size: .; V: TRBV6-5; D: TRBD2; J: TRBJ2-7; CDR3: CASSYLASGGTYEQYF; DNA: TGTGCCAGCAGTTACCTCGCTAGCGGGGGGACCTACGAGCAGTACTTC
size: .; V: TRBV7-3; D: TRBD1; J: TRBJ1-1; CDR3: CASSGQGDTEAFF; DNA: TGTGCCAGCAGCGGACAGGGCGACACTGAAGCTTTCTTT
size: .; V: TRBV4-1; D: TRBD1; J: TRBJ1-5; CDR3: CASSLGQHSNQPQHF; DNA: TGCGCCAGCAGCCTGGGACAGCATAGCAATCAGCCCCAGCATTTT
size: .; V: TRBV6-5; D: .; J: TRBJ1-2; CDR3: CASSFGAVYGYTF; DNA: TGTGCCAGCAGTTTTGGGGCAGTTTATGGCTACACCTTC
size: .; V: TRBV5-1; D: TRBD2; J: TRBJ2-1; CDR3: CASSRSGSVDEQFF; DNA: TGCGCCAGCAGCCGTAGCGGGAGTGTGGATGAGCAGTTCTTC
size: few; V: TRBV11-3; D: .; J: TRBJ2-1; CDR3: CASSLEAGRTHDEQFF; DNA: TGTGCCAGCAGCTTAGAGGCGGGCAGGACACACGATGAGCAGTTCTTC
size: .; V: TRBV19; D: .; J: TRBJ2-7; CDR3: CASSYGGPYEQYF; DNA: TGTGCCAGTAGTTACGGGGGCCCCTACGAGCAGTACTTC
size: few; V: TRBV18; D: TRBD2; J: TRBJ2-1; CDR3: CASSPTGTSVYEGQFF; DNA: TGTGCCAGCTCACCCACCGGGACTAGCGTTTACGAGGGGCAGTTCTTC
size: .; V: TRBV5-4; D: TRBD2; J: TRBJ2-1; CDR3: CASSLGVAGGNEQFF; DNA: TGTGCCAGCAGCCTTGGGGTAGCGGGAGGCAATGAGCAGTTCTTC
size: few; V: TRBV5-1; D: .; J: TRBJ2-2; CDR3: CASSLRTRGGSGELFF; DNA: TGCGCCAGCAGCTTGCGTACCAGGGGAGGATCCGGGGAGCTGTTTTTT
size: .; V: TRBV19; D: TRBD2; J: TRBJ2-5; CDR3: CASSRGLAGGPGETQYF; DNA: TGTGCCAGTAGTCGTGGACTAGCGGGAGGGCCGGGTGAGACCCAGTACTTC
size: .; V: TRBV28; D: TRBD2; J: TRBJ2-3; CDR3: CASSSLGTSGSTDTQYF; DNA: TGTGCCAGCAGTAGCCTCGGGACTAGCGGGAGCACAGATACGCAGTATTTT
size: .; V: TRBV4-1; D: TRBD1; J: TRBJ1-3; CDR3: CASSPLPLARGSGNTIYF; DNA: TGCGCCAGCAGCCCACTACCCCTGGCCAGGGGGTCTGGAAACACCATATATTTT
size: .; V: TRBV19; D: TRBD1; J: TRBJ2-1; CDR3: CASSITGTAEQFF; DNA: TGTGCCAGTAGTATAACAGGGACAGCGGAGCAGTTCTTC
size: .; V: TRBV5-5; D: .; J: TRBJ2-5; CDR3: CASSPENRLGEGETQYF; DNA: TGTGCCAGCAGCCCGGAGAACAGGTTAGGCGAAGGGGAGACCCAGTACTTC
size: .; V: TRBV5-1; D: TRBD1; J: TRBJ2-7; CDR3: CASSGDRGLGEQYF; DNA: TGCGCCAGCAGCGGAGACAGGGGGCTCGGGGAGCAGTACTTC
size: once; V: TRBV7-2; D: .; J: TRBJ1-2; CDR3: CASSLGATPGYGYTF; DNA: TGTGCCAGCAGCTTAGGTGCGACACCAGGCTATGGCTACACCTTC
size: .; V: TRBV6-5; D: .; J: TRBJ2-5; CDR3: CASSYSRGETQYF; DNA: TGTGCCAGCAGTTACTCCCGGGGGGAGACCCAGTACTTC
size: once; V: TRBV2; D: TRBD2; J: TRBJ2-1; CDR3: CASSLAGGYNEQFF; DNA: TGTGCCAGCAGTTTAGCGGGAGGGTACAATGAGCAGTTCTTC
size: .; V: TRBV5-1; D: .; J: TRBJ1-2; CDR3: CASSLGISNYGYTF; DNA: TGCGCCAGCAGCTTGGGGATTTCTAACTATGGCTACACCTTC
size: .; V: TRBV28; D: TRBD2; J: TRBJ2-1; CDR3: CASSSPASGRAVGFF; DNA: TGTGCCAGCAGTTCTCCGGCTAGCGGGAGGGCCGTTGGGTTCTTC
size: .; V: TRBV5-4; D: .; J: TRBJ2-7; CDR3: CASSFGGVTHYEQYF; DNA: TGTGCCAGCAGCTTTGGTGGGGTCACTCACTACGAGCAGTACTTC
size: .; V: TRBV19; D: TRBD2; J: TRBJ2-1; CDR3: CASRETSSGSYNEQFF; DNA: TGTGCCAGTAGAGAGACTAGCTCGGGCTCCTACAATGAGCAGTTCTTC
size: .; V: TRBV19; D: TRBD1; J: TRBJ2-7; CDR3: CASSIFFSGTGASYEQYF; DNA: TGTGCCAGTAGTATCTTCTTTTCCGGGACAGGGGCTTCCTACGAGCAGTACTTC
size: .; V: TRBV28; D: .; J: TRBJ1-1; CDR3: CASSFWPPSTEAFF; DNA: TGTGCCAGCAGTTTTTGGCCCCCGAGCACTGAAGCTTTCTTT
size: .; V: TRBV30; D: TRBD1; J: TRBJ2-1; CDR3: CAWKGQGPHNEQFF; DNA: TGTGCCTGGAAGGGACAGGGGCCCCACAATGAGCAGTTCTTC
size: .; V: TRBV6-5; D: .; J: TRBJ1-1; CDR3: CASSQQQNTEAFF; DNA: TGTGCCAGCAGCCAACAGCAGAACACTGAAGCTTTCTTT
size: once; V: TRBV28; D: .; J: TRBJ2-7; CDR3: CASSPVGRTSYEQYF; DNA: TGTGCCAGCAGCCCCGTGGGCAGGACCTCCTACGAGCAGTACTTC
size: .; V: TRBV28; D: .; J: TRBJ1-4; CDR3: CASRPGLSTNEKLFF; DNA: TGTGCCAGCAGGCCCGGTCTTTCAACTAATGAAAAACTGTTTTTT
size: .; V: TRBV7-6; D: .; J: TRBJ1-1; CDR3: CASSLGGLNTEAFF; DNA: TGTGCCAGCAGCTTAGGGGGACTAAACACTGAAGCTTTCTTT
size: .; V: TRBV27; D: TRBD2; J: TRBJ2-1; CDR3: CASMRTSGRGEQFF; DNA: TGTGCCAGCATGAGGACTAGCGGGAGGGGTGAGCAGTTCTTC
size: .; V: TRBV28; D: .; J: TRBJ1-1; CDR3: CAGGGGAMNTEAFF; DNA: TGTGCCGGAGGGGGAGGTGCTATGAACACTGAAGCTTTCTTT
size: .; V: TRBV28; D: .; J: TRBJ1-2; CDR3: CASSFPKDSQGTF; DNA: TGTGCCAGCAGTTTCCCCAAGGACTCCCAAGGGACCTTC
size: .; V: TRBV7-6; D: TRBD2; J: TRBJ2-7; CDR3: CASSFGGSFYEQYF; DNA: TGTGCCAGCAGCTTTGGCGGGAGCTTCTACGAGCAGTACTTC
size: .; V: TRBV3-1/TRBV3-2; D: TRBD1; J: TRBJ1-4; CDR3: CASSQQGTGGFEKLFF; DNA: TGTGCCAGCAGCCAACAAGGGACAGGGGGCTTTGAAAAACTGTTTTTT
size: .; V: TRBV12-3/TRBV12-4; D: .; J: TRBJ1-1; CDR3: CASSLGDTEAFF; DNA: TGTGCCAGCAGTTTAGGGGACACTGAAGCTTTCTTT
size: .; V: TRBV27; D: .; J: TRBJ2-3; CDR3: CAGTAKVLHFGDTQYF; DNA: TGTGCCGGAACAGCAAAGGTTCTTCATTTTGGAGATACGCAGTATTTT
size: .; V: TRBV28; D: .; J: TRBJ2-1; CDR3: CASSLLQRNEQFF; DNA: TGTGCCAGCAGTTTACTACAGCGCAATGAGCAGTTCTTC
size: .; V: TRBV19; D: .; J: TRBJ2-5; CDR3: CASSIDREGGETQYF; DNA: TGTGCCAGTAGTATAGACAGGGAAGGAGGGGAGACCCAGTACTTC
size: .; V: TRBV24-1; D: .; J: TRBJ2-7; CDR3: CATSDLTYEQYF; DNA: TGTGCCACCAGTGATTTAACCTACGAGCAGTACTTC
size: .; V: TRBV18; D: TRBD1; J: TRBJ1-6; CDR3: CASSDRAPPLHF; DNA: TGTGCCAGCTCGGACAGGGCCCCACCCCTCCACTTT
size: few; V: TRBV18; D: .; J: TRBJ1-6; CDR3: CASSPEDSYNSPLHF; DNA: TGTGCCAGCTCACCGGAGGATTCCTATAATTCACCCCTCCACTTT
size: .; V: TRBV11-2; D: .; J: TRBJ2-7; CDR3: CASTWGRGEQYF; DNA: TGTGCCAGCACTTGGGGCCGTGGGGAGCAGTACTTC
size: .; V: TRBV7-2; D: .; J: TRBJ1-5; CDR3: CASRPGPNQPQHF; DNA: TGTGCCAGCAGGCCGGGTCCCAATCAGCCCCAGCATTTT
size: .; V: TRBV28; D: .; J: TRBJ2-1; CDR3: CASSWTGRGRNEQFF; DNA: TGTGCCAGCAGTTGGACAGGGAGGGGTAGGAATGAGCAGTTCTTC
size: .; V: TRBV6-5; D: .; J: TRBJ2-7; CDR3: CASRVTGSLLLEQYF; DNA: TGTGCCAGCAGGGTCACAGGGTCCCTCCTACTCGAGCAGTACTTC
size: .; V: TRBV19; D: .; J: TRBJ2-7; CDR3: CASSIVGRRPPLYYEQYF; DNA: TGTGCCAGTAGTATAGTGGGCCGACGCCCGCCTTTGTACTACGAGCAGTACTTC